These 5 T cell receptor beta chains share one sample of origin, sequenced in a study of shared clonotypes between healthy human individuals. Only in-frame clones appear in the TCRdb table, and some are missing; sequencing was by immunoSEQ multiplex PCR. The sample yields about 490,000 clones, 81% seen once. The sample taken for sequencing was PBMCs. These receptors came from a woman between 40 and 50 years old in good health. Some clones in this sample may be carry-over from other donors' samples.

The V and J genes are TRBV5-1 and TRBJ2-5, with 7 positions matching TRBD2. The CDR3 consists of 17 residues. The V segment lost 0 bases and the J segment 5 bases; nucleotides outside the gene matches: 13. CDR1 and CDR2 (germline): SGHRS, YFSETQ. CDR3 residues: CASSLGATSQIRETQYF. CDR3 nucleotides: TGCGCCAGCAGCTTGGGAGCGACTAGCCAGATTAGGGAGACCCAGTACTTC.

This clone was detected a few times. Within the sample, other DNA sequences also encode this same CDR3. The chain carries TRBV2 and TRBJ2-2; no clear D gene. The CDR3 covers 11 residues. The V end lost 5 bases, the J end lost 8 bases, and 6 bases lay between the germline ends. CDR1 and CDR2 (germline): SNHLY, FYNNEI. CDR3 DNA: TGTGCCAGCAGTCCCTGGGGGGAGCTGTTTTTT. It codes for CASSPWGELFF.

V is TRBV27 and J is TRBJ2-1; no clear D gene. The germline gives CDR1 MNHEY, CDR2 SMNVEV (reference sequence). The CDR3 covers 14 residues. The V and J ends lost 4 bases and 0 bases respectively, with 7 bases between them. CDR3 nucleotides: TGTGCCAGCAGTTCTCCCAGCTCCTACAATGAGCAGTTCTTC. It yields the protein CASSSPSSYNEQFF.

J is TRBJ2-5 and V is TRBV5-1; weak D call: TRBD2 (6 bases). The CDR3 runs 17 residues. CDR1 is SGHRS, CDR2 YFSETQ, per germline. V lost 6 bases, J lost 5 bases, and 26 bases lay in between. The CDR3 region has the DNA TGCGCCAGCACCGCCCTAATTCAGGGAGGAGGAGGGGAGACCCAGTACTTC. Protein: CASTALIQGGGGETQYF.

A few counts support this clone. V usage is TRBV9 and J usage is TRBJ2-7; the D is unclear. The V gene's germline CDR1 is SGDLS and CDR2 YYNGEE. The length of the CDR3 is 11 residues. V was clipped by 7 bases and J by 3 bases, with 8 bases between them. CDR3 in amino acids: CASGRSYEQYF. CDR3 coding DNA: TGTGCCAGCGGTCGCAGCTACGAGCAGTACTTC.